In its sample, the clone carrying this T cell receptor (beta chain) was seen a few times. Per the authors' pipeline: For nucleated cells, counts were estimated from reference gene primer amplification. Using immunoSEQ multiplex PCR, the repertoire was profiled, and TCRdb retains in-frame clones only, with some absent. The V and J calls and the clone size are those of that table, but D and trimming were determined from the DNA. The table lists 30,000 to 45,000 clones, around four fifths of them singletons, with under 15% in the top ten. V lost 3 bases to trimming and J lost 4 bases; unmatched junction nucleotides: 6. The CDR3 consists of 14 residues. Per germline, CDR1 MNHNS and CDR2 SASEGT. The data were taken from a study of blood T cell repertoires in COVID-19. Study in general: Material from acute and convalescent COVID-19 was sourced from the United States, Italy and Spain. In each case, the material was cDNA or gDNA derived from T cells, B-cell-depleted T cells, or PBMCs.

The sequenced sample consisted of peripheral blood. V is TRBV6-1 and J is TRBJ2-7; 7 nucleotides match TRBD1. This clonotype originated in a human donor in a cohort sampled during active COVID-19. CDR3 coding DNA: TGTGCCAGCAGTGACCGGGACAGACCATACGAGCAGTACTTC. As protein: CASSDRDRPYEQYF.